The source of this TCR beta chain is a study of blood T cell repertoires in COVID-19. Study overall: Both acute and convalescent COVID-19 samples were obtained from the United States, Italy and Spain. Sources were T cells, B-cell-depleted T cells, or PBMCs; the material itself was cDNA or gDNA.

In germline, CDR1 is ENHRY, CDR2 SYGVKD. Trimming took off 1 base at V and 5 bases at J, with 9 bases between the two ends. There are 15 residues in the CDR3. Original processing notes: Estimation of nucleated cell counts was performed using reference gene primer amplification. The table came from immunoSEQ multiplex PCR; TCRdb's copy has only in-frame clones and leaves some out. V and J calls and clone size are given by that table; D and trimming were obtained from the DNA. The sample carries about 190,000 clones, under 90% recorded once. V and J are TRBV10-3 and TRBJ1-6, with D perhaps TRBD1 (5 bases). The sample consisted of peripheral blood. The clonotype was recovered from a human donor in a cohort sampled during active COVID-19. CDR3 region: CAISEWGRDNSPLHF. The CDR3 DNA sequence: TGTGCCATCAGTGAGTGGGGCAGAGATAATTCACCCCTCCACTTT.